These T cell receptor beta chains were read from a single sample in a study of shared clonotypes between healthy human individuals. Data came from immunoSEQ multiplex PCR; TCRdb stores just in-frame clones and leaves some out. The sample lists under 600,000 clones, roughly 79% occurring once. Sample: PBMCs. These TCRs come from a middle-aged woman in good health. Some clones in this sample may be carry-over from other donors' samples. Both conserved end residues are part of each CDR3. The D gene is left open where the match is weak. Clone size, where shown, is once, few, many, or a class for clones that have expanded.

size	V	J	D	DNA	CDR3
NA	TRBV9	TRBJ2-7	TRBD1	TGTGCCAGCAGCGTAGAGGTCGGGACAGGAACGGACGAGCAGTACTTC	CASSVEVGTGTDEQYF
NA	TRBV4-1	TRBJ2-1	NA	TGCGCCAGCAGCCAAGGGCGCGGGACAAAGTACAATGAGCAGTTCTTC	CASSQGRGTKYNEQFF
NA	TRBV28	TRBJ1-1	NA	TGTGCCAGCAGTTTATGCGGTGTTACGACCTACGGTCTCGGTGGGATGAACACTGAAGCTTTCTTT	CASSLCGVTTYGLGGMNTEAFF
NA	TRBV18	TRBJ2-4	NA	TGTGCCAGCTCACCACCGGAGGGACCCAAAAACATTCAGTACTTC	CASSPPEGPKNIQYF
NA	TRBV27	TRBJ2-7	NA	TGTGCCAGCAGTTTAGGGGGCGCTGACTACGAGCAGTACTTC	CASSLGGADYEQYF
NA	TRBV10-3	TRBJ1-1	TRBD1	TGTGCCATCAGTGAAAACAGGGGGCAGGACACTGAAGCTTTCTTT	CAISENRGQDTEAFF
NA	TRBV7-2	TRBJ2-6	TRBD1	TGTGCCAGCAGCAAGGTGAACAGGGGCTCTGGGGCCAACGTCCTGACTTTC	CASSKVNRGSGANVLTF
NA	TRBV7-2	TRBJ1-1	NA	TGTGCCAGCAGCTTAGAGGGTCCGGGAGGTGCTTTCTTT	CASSLEGPGGAFF
NA	TRBV11-3	TRBJ2-2	TRBD2	TGTGCCAGCAGCTTAGGAGTAACGGGAGGAACCGGGGAGCTGTTTTTT	CASSLGVTGGTGELFF
NA	TRBV4-1	TRBJ1-2	NA	TGCGCCAGCAGCCACACACAGGGAACAGCTAACTATGGCTACACCTTC	CASSHTQGTANYGYTF
NA	TRBV5-4	TRBJ2-3	NA	TGTGCCAGCAGCTTGGGCGGCCCGGGACGTGGGGCAGATACGCAGTATTTT	CASSLGGPGRGADTQYF
NA	TRBV5-1	TRBJ2-1	TRBD2	TGCGCCAGCAGAATAGCGGGGAGCTCCTACAATGAGCAGTTCTTC	CASRIAGSSYNEQFF
NA	TRBV13	TRBJ2-3	NA	TGTGCCAGCAGCCCCCGGGACCACACAGATACGCAGTATTTT	CASSPRDHTDTQYF
few	TRBV2	TRBJ1-1	NA	TGTGCCAGCAGTGCGAGGTACACTGAAGCTTTCTTT	CASSARYTEAFF
NA	TRBV9	TRBJ2-5	NA	TGTGCCAGCAGCGTGGCAGGTGAAGAGACCCAGTACTTC	CASSVAGEETQYF
NA	TRBV11-2	TRBJ2-4	NA	TGTGCCAGCAGCTTAGGCGGGGAAAACATTCAGTACTTC	CASSLGGENIQYF
NA	TRBV6-6	TRBJ1-2	NA	TGTGCCAGCAGTTACGGGCGACAGTATGGCTACACCTTC	CASSYGRQYGYTF
NA	TRBV7-3	TRBJ2-7	TRBD2	TGTGCCAGCAGCTTAACGGCCCTAGCGGGAGGTGGCGAGCAGTACTTC	CASSLTALAGGGEQYF
NA	TRBV7-9	TRBJ2-1	TRBD2	TGTGCCAGCAGCCTCAGTCTAGCGGGATCCTACAATGAGCAGTTCTTC	CASSLSLAGSYNEQFF
NA	TRBV5-1	TRBJ2-2	TRBD2	TGCGCCAGCAGACTAGCGGGCGACACCGGGGAGCTGTTTTTT	CASRLAGDTGELFF
NA	TRBV27	TRBJ2-1	NA	TGTGCCAGCAGTAATAGACAGGCACCTGAGCAGTTCTTC	CASSNRQAPEQFF
NA	TRBV5-4	TRBJ1-4	NA	TGTGCCAGCAGCCGCGAGACAGGTGAAAATGAAAAACTGTTTTTT	CASSRETGENEKLFF
many	TRBV18	TRBJ1-2	NA	TGTGCCAGCTCACCAACCCCAGGGGCAGGAGGCTACACCTTC	CASSPTPGAGGYTF
NA	TRBV7-2	TRBJ2-7	NA	TGTGCCAGCAGCTTAGGGGCGTCTAGAGAGCAGTACTTC	CASSLGASREQYF
NA	TRBV28	TRBJ2-3	TRBD2	TGTGCCAGCAGTTCGGGACTAGCGGGAGAGGCCACAGATACGCAGTATTTT	CASSSGLAGEATDTQYF
NA	TRBV18	TRBJ1-1	TRBD1	TGTGCCAGCTCACCTTTACCGGGACAGGTATTTGGGAACACTGAAGCTTTCTTT	CASSPLPGQVFGNTEAFF
NA	TRBV7-2	TRBJ2-4	NA	TGTGCCAGCAGCCCATCCTATGGGGAGAACATTCAGTACTTC	CASSPSYGENIQYF
NA	TRBV19	TRBJ1-2	TRBD1	TGTGCCAGTAGTGTAACAGGGGCCGCAAGATATGGCTACACCTTC	CASSVTGAARYGYTF
NA	TRBV20-1	TRBJ1-5	NA	TGCAGTGCTGGCCCTCAGCCCCAGCATTTT	CSAGPQPQHF
NA	TRBV5-8	TRBJ1-1	NA	TGTGCCAGCAGCTTGCGGCAGGCGAACACTGAAGCTTTCTTT	CASSLRQANTEAFF
NA	TRBV2	TRBJ1-1	NA	TGTACCAGCAGATTAGGACGGCAGAACACTGAAGCTTTCTTT	CTSRLGRQNTEAFF
NA	TRBV5-5	TRBJ2-2	TRBD1	TGTGCCAGCAGTTGGACAGGGGACACCGGGGAGCTGTTTTTT	CASSWTGDTGELFF
NA	TRBV2	TRBJ2-1	NA	TGTGCCAACCTATTGACGGGGCCCTTTTACAATGAGCAGTTCTTC	CANLLTGPFYNEQFF
NA	TRBV6-1	TRBJ1-5	NA	TGTGCCAGCAGTGAAGACAGGGCCCGCGGGCCCCAGCATTTT	CASSEDRARGPQHF
NA	TRBV28	TRBJ1-5	NA	TGTGCCAGCAGTTTATGGTGGGAAGGTCAGCATTTT	CASSLWWEGQHF
NA	TRBV6-1	TRBJ1-1	TRBD1	TGTGCCAGCAGTGACTCGACAGGGTCCACTGAAGCTTTCTTT	CASSDSTGSTEAFF
few	TRBV7-8	TRBJ1-1	NA	TGTGCCAGCACCCACGACAGACAGAACACTGAAGCTTTCTTT	CASTHDRQNTEAFF
NA	TRBV6-5	TRBJ1-2	NA	TGTGCCAGCAGTACTCAGGGGACGCAGGGCTACACCTTC	CASSTQGTQGYTF
NA	TRBV7-3	TRBJ1-2	TRBD1	TGTGCCAGCAGCTTATCGGGACAGGATGGCTACACCTTC	CASSLSGQDGYTF
NA	TRBV7-3	TRBJ1-2	NA	TGTGCCAGCAGCCAAAACTTTTTTGGCTACACCTTC	CASSQNFFGYTF
NA	TRBV20-1	TRBJ2-7	NA	TGCAGTGCTAGAGACTACGAGCAGTACTTC	CSARDYEQYF
NA	TRBV5-4	TRBJ1-2	NA	TGTGCCAGCAGCCCGGACAGAAATGGCTACACCTTC	CASSPDRNGYTF
once	TRBV9	TRBJ2-7	TRBD1	TGTGCCAGCAGCCCCCAGGGACAGGGGACGGAAGAGCAGTACTTC	CASSPQGQGTEEQYF
few	TRBV7-2	TRBJ2-2	NA	TGTGCCAGCGGGGATCAGACAGGGAACACCGGGGAGCTGTTTTTT	CASGDQTGNTGELFF
NA	TRBV21-1	TRBJ1-2	NA	TGTGCCAGCCGCAGGGGGGTGGGCTACACCTTC	CASRRGVGYTF
once	TRBV2	TRBJ2-7	TRBD1	TGTGCCAGCAGTGAAATGGGACAGGGCTTCTACGAGCAGTACTTC	CASSEMGQGFYEQYF
few	TRBV7-8	TRBJ2-7	NA	TGTGCCAGCAGCCCCCGACTGAACGAGCAGTACTTC	CASSPRLNEQYF
many	TRBV15	TRBJ2-7	NA	TGTGCCACCAGCTTGCAAATGCGGGGGCCACCCTACGAGCAGTACTTC	CATSLQMRGPPYEQYF
NA	TRBV2	TRBJ2-4	NA	TGTGCCAGCAGTGAGGGGGGACTAGCCAAAAACATTCAGTACTTC	CASSEGGLAKNIQYF
NA	TRBV27	TRBJ2-1	NA	TGTGCCAGCAGTTTACAGCGTCGAGGGGGCAATGAGCAGTTCTTC	CASSLQRRGGNEQFF
NA	TRBV15	TRBJ2-7	NA	TGTGCCACCAGCAGAGAGGAACAGGGCTACGAGCAGTACTTC	CATSREEQGYEQYF
NA	TRBV5-4	TRBJ1-3	NA	TGTGCCAGCAGCTTGGATTGGATGGGCGACACCATATATTTT	CASSLDWMGDTIYF
NA	TRBV28	TRBJ2-3	TRBD2	TGTGCCAGCAGTTTATCGGTAGCGGGAGGATGGGCGGGTACAGATACGCAGTATTTT	CASSLSVAGGWAGTDTQYF
NA	TRBV28	TRBJ1-5	NA	TGTGCCAGCAGACCCCCTCAGGGTATGGGCAATCAGCCCCAGCATTTT	CASRPPQGMGNQPQHF
once	TRBV10-3	TRBJ2-3	TRBD2	TGTGCCACGGGGACTAGCGGGAGGGTTGGCACAGATACGCAGTATTTT	CATGTSGRVGTDTQYF
NA	TRBV5-1	TRBJ2-7	NA	TGCGCCAGCAGCTTGGGGGGGAAGCAGGCCTACGAGCAGTACTTC	CASSLGGKQAYEQYF
few	TRBV18	TRBJ2-5	TRBD2	TGTGCCAGCTCACCACCGGGACTAGCGGGAGAGACCCAGTACTTC	CASSPPGLAGETQYF
NA	TRBV5-6	TRBJ2-7	TRBD2	TGTGCCAGCAGCTTGAGGCTAGCGGGATACGAGCAGTACTTC	CASSLRLAGYEQYF